The clone carrying this T cell receptor beta chain was recorded many times. This sample stems from a study of CD8 T cells in ankylosing spondylitis. The CDR3 spans 15 residues. Germline CDR1 and CDR2: SGHTA and FQGNSA. Between the trimmed V and J ends, which lost 3 bases and 2 bases, there was a span of 13 bases. Preparation of TCR beta libraries was done by quantitative 5'-RACE with molecular barcodes. TCRdb processed the 5' RACE reads anew with MiXCR; each CDR3 protein has one entry. The sample lists some 220,000 distinct CDR3 sequences; 8% to 9% were seen once. The genes are TRBV7-2 and TRBJ2-5, with D hard to call. What was sequenced was blood, either unsorted or a sorted T cell fraction (not recorded which). The sequence derives from a female donor with ankylosing spondylitis or in good health (not recorded which). The chain's CDR3 is CASSLNSIDQETQYF. CDR3 nucleotides: TGTGCCAGCAGCTTGAATAGCATCGATCAAGAGACCCAGTACTTC.